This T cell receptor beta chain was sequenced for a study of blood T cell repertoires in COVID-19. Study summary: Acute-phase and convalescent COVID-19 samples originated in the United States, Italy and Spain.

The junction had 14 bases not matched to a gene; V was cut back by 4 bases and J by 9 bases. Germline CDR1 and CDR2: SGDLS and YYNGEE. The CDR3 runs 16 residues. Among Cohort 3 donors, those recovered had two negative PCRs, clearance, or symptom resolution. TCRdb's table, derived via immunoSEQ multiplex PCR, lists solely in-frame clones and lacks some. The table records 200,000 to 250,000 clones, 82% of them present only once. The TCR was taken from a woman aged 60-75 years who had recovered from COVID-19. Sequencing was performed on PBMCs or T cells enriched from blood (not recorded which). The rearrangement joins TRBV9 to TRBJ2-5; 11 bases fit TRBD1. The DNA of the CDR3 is TGTGCCAGCAGCTCAGAAGGCCCGGGACAGGGGGTCGCCCAGTACTTC. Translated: CASSSEGPGQGVAQYF.